This T cell receptor (beta chain) stems from a study of T cells in localized non-small cell lung cancer. This table comes from immunoSEQ multiplex PCR, and its TCRdb copy is limited to in-frame clones, with some not included. The data hold over 2,500 clones, with about 30% observed a single time. The CDR3 spans 17 residues. Per the germline V gene, CDR1 is KGHSH and CDR2 is LQKENI. The trim removed 2 bases at V and 7 bases at J, leaving 11 bases unmatched. Sequenced material: normal lung tissue next to the tumor, taken before any cancer treatment. V and J are TRBV18 and TRBJ1-2; the match to TRBD1 covers 12 bases. The TCR was taken from a man aged 35 to 69 with stage I lung adenocarcinoma. This chain's CDR3 is CASSPILRGTGGLGYTF. The CDR3 DNA is TGTGCCAGCTCACCAATTCTTAGAGGGACAGGGGGCCTTGGCTACACCTTC.